Listed below are T cell receptor beta chains from one sample, sequenced in a study of blood T cells in healthy people across ages. TCRdb processed the 5' RACE reads anew with MiXCR; each CDR3 protein has one entry. The profile covers a few hundred thousand distinct CDR3 sequences, with roughly a quarter appearing a single time and 29% taken by the ten largest. Material: blood. These receptors all stem from a woman aged 65 to 85 in good health. CDR3s include the opening cysteine and the closing phenylalanine or tryptophan. Fields, in order: V gene, J gene, D gene, clone size, CDR3 protein, CDR3 DNA. A D gene is named only where the DNA matches it firmly. Expanded clones get a size class; other rows say once, few or many, or leave the size out.

TRBV3-1	TRBJ2-3	.	.	CASSLSGGTDTQYF	TGTGCCAGCAGCCTCTCCGGGGGCACAGATACGCAGTATTTT
TRBV6-5	TRBJ2-7	TRBD1	.	CASSYSNRGYYEQYF	TGTGCCAGCAGTTACTCGAACAGGGGATACTACGAGCAGTACTTC
TRBV2	TRBJ2-3	.	.	CASSEWGASSQYF	TGTGCCAGCAGTGAATGGGGGGCGTCGTCGCAGTATTTT
TRBV10-3	TRBJ2-7	TRBD2	.	CAISTPGLVSYEQYF	TGTGCCATCAGTACACCGGGACTAGTCTCCTACGAGCAGTACTTC
TRBV12-3/TRBV12-4	TRBJ1-5	.	.	CASSLDPLWRGRNQPQHF	TGTGCCAGCAGTTTAGATCCTCTATGGAGAGGGAGGAATCAGCCCCAGCATTTT
TRBV10-3	TRBJ2-7	.	few	CAISDLSGYSYEQYF	TGTGCCATCAGTGACCTCAGCGGTTACTCCTACGAGCAGTACTTC
TRBV6-1	TRBJ2-1	.	.	CASSEEGGGPYNEQFF	TGTGCCAGCAGTGAAGAAGGAGGGGGCCCCTACAATGAGCAGTTCTTC
TRBV25-1	TRBJ2-5	TRBD2	.	CASSDPPGGETQYF	TGTGCCAGCAGCGATCCCCCGGGGGGAGAGACCCAGTACTTC
TRBV7-9	TRBJ2-1	.	.	CASSFPNEQFF	TGTGCCAGCAGCTTCCCCAATGAGCAGTTCTTC
TRBV7-2	TRBJ1-1	.	few	CASSYRTVNTEAFF	TGTGCCAGCAGTTATCGGACGGTGAACACTGAAGCTTTCTTT
TRBV7-9	TRBJ2-3	TRBD2	.	CASSRRRTSDTDTQYF	TGTGCCAGCAGCCGACGCCGCACTAGCGACACAGATACGCAGTATTTT
TRBV7-6	TRBJ2-5	TRBD1	.	CASSHTTGQGLGETQYF	TGTGCCAGCAGTCACACAACCGGACAGGGCCTTGGGGAGACCCAGTACTTC
TRBV28	TRBJ2-7	.	few	CASSLLGPYEQYF	TGTGCCAGCAGTTTACTCGGTCCTTACGAGCAGTACTTC
TRBV5-1	TRBJ2-7	.	.	CASKIKGSYEQYF	TGCGCCAGCAAGATCAAGGGCTCCTACGAGCAGTACTTC
TRBV7-3	TRBJ2-3	TRBD2	few	CASSFQAGAGADTQYF	TGTGCCAGCAGCTTTCAAGCGGGAGCGGGTGCAGATACGCAGTATTTT
TRBV5-1	TRBJ2-5	TRBD1	.	CASTPGQGETQYF	TGCGCCAGCACCCCGGGACAGGGAGAGACCCAGTACTTC
TRBV4-3	TRBJ2-7	.	.	CASSQGRSGVYEQYF	TGCGCCAGCAGCCAGGGTAGGTCAGGGGTCTACGAGCAGTACTTC
TRBV20-1	TRBJ2-3	.	few	CSARRPPDTQYF	TGCAGCGCTCGCCGACCCCCAGATACGCAGTATTTT
TRBV11-2	TRBJ2-6	.	few	CASSLTDSGANVLTF	TGTGCCAGCAGCCTTACAGACTCTGGGGCCAACGTCCTGACTTTC
TRBV20-1	TRBJ2-5	.	many	CSAWKEETQYF	TGCAGTGCTTGGAAGGAAGAGACCCAGTACTTC
TRBV15	TRBJ2-5	TRBD2	.	CATSRDGRTSGQETQYF	TGTGCCACCAGCAGAGATGGAAGGACTAGCGGCCAAGAGACCCAGTACTTC